These 7 T cell receptor beta chains were sequenced from one sample in a study of blood T cell repertoires in COVID-19. Data came from immunoSEQ multiplex PCR; TCRdb stores just in-frame clones and leaves some out. The sample lists tens of thousands of clones; around 84% were seen once. The sequencing input was peripheral blood. The receptors were gathered from a human donor in a cohort sampled during active COVID-19.

The chain carries TRBV29-1 and TRBJ1-1; maybe TRBD1 (5 bases). CDR3 length equals 12 residues. V lost 6 bases and J 5 bases, leaving 13 bases between the germline ends. CDR1 and CDR2 (germline): SQVTM, ANQGSEA. CDR3 protein: CSVPQGGTEAFF. The CDR3 region has the DNA TGCAGCGTCCCCCAGGGTGGAACTGAAGCTTTCTTT.

This rearrangement joins TRBV27 to TRBJ2-7, with D maybe TRBD2 (7 bases). CDR1 and CDR2 from the germline V gene are MNHEY and SMNVEV (reference sequence). V was trimmed by 3 bases and J by 5 bases, leaving 14 bases between them. CDR3 size: 14 residues. The CDR3 DNA reads as TGTGCCAGCAGTTTGGGGGGGGGCCCCAACGAGCAGTACTTC. It codes for CASSLGGGPNEQYF.

V is TRBV7-6 and J is TRBJ2-7; maybe TRBD2 (6 bases). Germline V gives CDR1 SGHVS, CDR2 FNYEAQ. The CDR3 totals 14 residues. Trimming removed 4 bases from V and 4 bases from J, with 14 bases in between. CDR3 protein: CASSSGDGGYEQYF. The CDR3 DNA is TGTGCCAGCAGCTCGGGGGACGGTGGATACGAGCAGTACTTC.

This clone was recorded once. The chain uses TRBV5-4 and TRBJ2-5; 12 nucleotides agree with TRBD2. The junction had 3 bases not matched to a gene; V was cut back by 4 bases and J by 5 bases. The CDR3 loop spans 14 amino acids. The germline gives CDR1 SGHNT, CDR2 YYREEE (reference sequence). This CDR3 reads CASSTSGGYETQYF. CDR3 nucleotide sequence: TGTGCCAGCAGCACTAGCGGGGGGTATGAGACCCAGTACTTC.

This chain links TRBV9 with TRBJ1-3, with 7 bases matching TRBD1. This CDR3 spans 18 amino acids. V lost 3 bases, J lost 0 bases, and 12 bases stayed unmatched. Germline CDR1 SGDLS, CDR2 YYNGEE. CDR3 DNA: TGTGCCAGCAGCGAGGGGAGCTGGACAGGCCTCTCTGGAAACACCATATATTTT. Its protein is CASSEGSWTGLSGNTIYF.

J is TRBJ1-2 and V is TRBV24-1; 8 nucleotides agree with TRBD1. There are 16 residues in the CDR3. V shed 4 bases and J 5 bases; nucleotides not matched to a gene: 11. Germline V lookup: CDR1 KGHDR, CDR2 SFDVKD. CDR3 in DNA: TGTGCCACCAGTGACCCACTTACGACAGGGGAGTATGGCTACACCTTC. It specifies CATSDPLTTGEYGYTF.

The rearrangement uses TRBV27 and TRBJ2-5; TRBD2 matches 12 bases. Looked up from germline, CDR1 is MNHEY and CDR2 is SMNVEV (reference sequence). The CDR3 totals 15 residues. V shed 5 bases, J shed 5 bases, and the junction held 6 bases outside the gene matches. The CDR3 loop reads CASSRRLAGAETQYF. CDR3 DNA: TGTGCCAGCAGTAGAAGACTAGCGGGAGCGGAGACCCAGTACTTC.